This is a list of T cell receptor beta chains from one sample in a study of blood T cell repertoires in COVID-19. The protocol was immunoSEQ multiplex PCR, while the TCRdb copy is restricted to in-frame clones and leaves out a portion. The repertoire has around 94,000 clones, around nine tenths of them found once; the top ten carry 2.5% to 3.5%. The specimen was peripheral blood. Source of these receptors: a man aged 45-65 years with active or convalescent COVID-19. CDR3s include the opening cysteine and the closing phenylalanine or tryptophan. D genes are given only for firm matches. The size of a clone is reported for some rows only, either as once, few or many, or as a class for expanded clones.

V: TRBV2; J: TRBJ2-5; size: -; D: -; DNA: TGTGCCAGCAGTGAAAGTACAGTTCAAGAGACCCAGTACTTC; CDR3: CASSESTVQETQYF
V: TRBV6-4; J: TRBJ2-6; size: once; D: -; DNA: TGTGCCAGCACGATGACAGCTGGGGCCAACGTCCTGACTTTC; CDR3: CASTMTAGANVLTF
V: TRBV6-2/TRBV6-3; J: TRBJ1-2; size: -; D: TRBD1; DNA: TGTGCCAGCAGTTCGGGACAGGGCTATGGCTACACCTTC; CDR3: CASSSGQGYGYTF
V: TRBV27; J: TRBJ1-1; size: -; D: -; DNA: TGTGCCAGCAGTCAGGAGGGTTTGAACACTGAAGCTTTCTTT; CDR3: CASSQEGLNTEAFF
V: TRBV6-5; J: TRBJ1-6; size: -; D: -; DNA: TGTGCCAGCAGTTCCCCGGGTTCACCCCTCCACTTT; CDR3: CASSSPGSPLHF
V: TRBV2; J: TRBJ2-7; size: -; D: -; DNA: TGTGCCAGCAGGGCCTCCCGGGATGGTTACGAGCAGTACTTC; CDR3: CASRASRDGYEQYF
V: TRBV19; J: TRBJ2-3; size: -; D: TRBD1; DNA: TGTGCCAGTAATCCGGGACAGAGCACAGATACGCAGTATTTT; CDR3: CASNPGQSTDTQYF
V: TRBV19; J: TRBJ2-5; size: -; D: TRBD1; DNA: TGTGCCAGTAGTAGGTTGACAGGGGGTGAGAGGGAGACCCAGTACTTC; CDR3: CASSRLTGGERETQYF
V: TRBV7-8; J: TRBJ1-3; size: -; D: -; DNA: TGTGCCAGCAGCTTCAGGGCCTCTTCAGGGGACACCATATATTTT; CDR3: CASSFRASSGDTIYF
V: TRBV5-4; J: TRBJ2-3; size: -; D: TRBD2; DNA: TGTGCCAGCAGCTCCCCGCGGGCTAGCGGGGGGCGGGGCACAGATACGCAGTATTTT; CDR3: CASSSPRASGGRGTDTQYF
V: TRBV25-1; J: TRBJ2-1; size: -; D: -; DNA: TGTGCCAGCATCCAAGCTAATGAGCAGTTCTTC; CDR3: CASIQANEQFF
V: TRBV11-2; J: TRBJ1-2; size: -; D: -; DNA: TGTGCCAGCAGCGCCGACCCCGGACTAAACGGCGGCTACACCTTC; CDR3: CASSADPGLNGGYTF
V: TRBV6-5; J: TRBJ2-7; size: -; D: -; DNA: TGTGCCAGCAGACCCGACAGGTTTCCCTACGAGCAGTACTTC; CDR3: CASRPDRFPYEQYF
V: TRBV12-5; J: TRBJ2-3; size: -; D: TRBD1; DNA: TGTGCTAGTGGAAAAGGACAGGGGGCGGCAGATACGCAGTATTTT; CDR3: CASGKGQGAADTQYF
V: TRBV4-1; J: TRBJ2-3; size: -; D: -; DNA: TGCGCCAGCAGCCCTATAGGGGACACAGATACGCAGTATTTT; CDR3: CASSPIGDTDTQYF
V: TRBV7-8; J: TRBJ1-5; size: once; D: -; DNA: TGTGCCAGCAGCCATGACGGGGTGGGCAATCAGCCCCAGCATTTT; CDR3: CASSHDGVGNQPQHF
V: TRBV2; J: TRBJ1-2; size: -; D: -; DNA: TGTGCCAGCAGTGAAGCGGGCAGTGATGGCTACACCTTC; CDR3: CASSEAGSDGYTF
V: TRBV11-2; J: TRBJ2-7; size: -; D: TRBD1; DNA: TGTGCCAGCAGCTTAGTAGCGCCCAGGGGGGAGCAGTACTTC; CDR3: CASSLVAPRGEQYF
V: TRBV13; J: TRBJ1-1; size: -; D: -; DNA: TGTGCCAGCAGCCCCCCTTTGAACACTGAAGCTTTCTTT; CDR3: CASSPPLNTEAFF
V: TRBV24-1; J: TRBJ1-5; size: -; D: TRBD1; DNA: TGTGCCACCAGTGCCGGTACAGGGGCGTACAACAATCAGCCCCAGCATTTT; CDR3: CATSAGTGAYNNQPQHF
V: TRBV6-5; J: TRBJ1-5; size: -; D: TRBD1; DNA: TGTGCCAGCAGTCGAGGACAGGGGGCGGGTCAGCCCCAGCATTTT; CDR3: CASSRGQGAGQPQHF
V: TRBV11-2; J: TRBJ2-1; size: -; D: -; DNA: TGTGCCAGCAGCTTTACGGTAGTAAAGCTAGGTGAGCAGTTCTTC; CDR3: CASSFTVVKLGEQFF
V: TRBV10-3; J: TRBJ2-5; size: few; D: TRBD2; DNA: TGTGCCATCAGTGAGGCGAGGGGGACTAGCGGTTCTGAGATCCAGTACTTC; CDR3: CAISEARGTSGSEIQYF
V: TRBV5-1; J: TRBJ1-4; size: once; D: TRBD1; DNA: TGCGCCAGCAGCTTGTCGGGACAGGTTGCAACTAATGAAAAACTGTTTTTT; CDR3: CASSLSGQVATNEKLFF
V: TRBV24-1; J: TRBJ2-1; size: -; D: -; DNA: TGTGCCACCAGGGGGGGGGCAATAAATGAGCAGTTCTTC; CDR3: CATRGGAINEQFF
V: TRBV5-1; J: TRBJ2-3; size: -; D: TRBD1; DNA: TGCGCCAGCAGGTCGGGACAGAGCACAGATACGCAGTATTTT; CDR3: CASRSGQSTDTQYF
V: TRBV29-1; J: TRBJ2-3; size: -; D: -; DNA: TGCAGCGTTGAAGAAAGAGGAGGAGATACGCAGTATTTT; CDR3: CSVEERGGDTQYF
V: TRBV30; J: TRBJ2-7; size: -; D: -; DNA: TGTGCCTGGGCACCCCAGGGCGTTGAGCAGTACTTC; CDR3: CAWAPQGVEQYF
V: TRBV11-2; J: TRBJ2-6; size: -; D: TRBD1; DNA: TGTGCCAGCAGCTACCCCGGGACAGCCTCTGGGGCCAACGTCCTGACTTTC; CDR3: CASSYPGTASGANVLTF
V: TRBV18; J: TRBJ2-1; size: -; D: -; DNA: TGTGCCAGCTCACCACCGCGGGGAAGCTCCTACAATGAGCAGTTCTTC; CDR3: CASSPPRGSSYNEQFF
V: TRBV11-2; J: TRBJ1-2; size: -; D: -; DNA: TGTGCCAGCAGCTTAGAACCGGGAGCCTCCCCCTATGGCTACACCTTC; CDR3: CASSLEPGASPYGYTF
V: TRBV7-2; J: TRBJ1-2; size: -; D: -; DNA: TGTGCCAGCAGCTTTGATAACGGGAACTATGGCTACACCTTC; CDR3: CASSFDNGNYGYTF
V: TRBV11-2; J: TRBJ1-6; size: -; D: -; DNA: TGTGCCAGCAGGCGATTCGACATTTATAATTCACCCCTCCACTTT; CDR3: CASRRFDIYNSPLHF
V: TRBV7-9; J: TRBJ2-3; size: -; D: TRBD2; DNA: TGTGCCAGCAGCTTAGAACTAGCGGGGCCCACAGATACGCAGTATTTT; CDR3: CASSLELAGPTDTQYF
V: TRBV19; J: TRBJ1-2; size: few; D: TRBD1; DNA: TGTGCCAGTAGTCCCGTGGGTCAGGGGGCAGGAGGCTACACCTTC; CDR3: CASSPVGQGAGGYTF
V: TRBV30; J: TRBJ1-4; size: -; D: -; DNA: TGTGCCTTGGCGGGATCAACTAATGAAAAACTGTTTTTT; CDR3: CALAGSTNEKLFF
V: TRBV6-2/TRBV6-3; J: TRBJ1-5; size: -; D: TRBD1; DNA: TGTGCCAGCAGTTACGAGGCGGGCAGGGGGCTTGGTCAGCCCCAGCATTTT; CDR3: CASSYEAGRGLGQPQHF
V: TRBV2; J: TRBJ1-4; size: -; D: TRBD1; DNA: TGTGCCAGCAGGACGGACAGGGTAGGGGGTGAAAAACTGTTTTTT; CDR3: CASRTDRVGGEKLFF
V: TRBV9; J: TRBJ1-1; size: -; D: TRBD1; DNA: TGTGCCAGCAGCCTGGACAGGGCCTTGAACACTGAAGCTTTCTTT; CDR3: CASSLDRALNTEAFF
V: TRBV6-1; J: TRBJ1-2; size: -; D: -; DNA: TGTGCCAGCAGTGAACTCGGGTTGGACTATGGCTACACCTTC; CDR3: CASSELGLDYGYTF
V: TRBV5-8; J: TRBJ1-2; size: -; D: -; DNA: TGTGCCAGCAGAAAGCTTGAGACAGGTTATGGCTACACCTTC; CDR3: CASRKLETGYGYTF
V: TRBV12-3/TRBV12-4; J: TRBJ2-5; size: -; D: -; DNA: TGTGCCAGCAGTTTGAGGACAGAAGAGACCCAGTACTTC; CDR3: CASSLRTEETQYF
V: TRBV5-1; J: TRBJ2-3; size: -; D: TRBD1; DNA: TGCGCCAGCAGCTCTAAACAGGGGGGCACAGATACGCAGTATTTT; CDR3: CASSSKQGGTDTQYF
V: TRBV28; J: TRBJ1-6; size: -; D: TRBD1; DNA: TGTGCCAGCAAGGACAGGAGTAATTCACCCCTCCACTTT; CDR3: CASKDRSNSPLHF
V: TRBV7-9; J: TRBJ2-1; size: -; D: -; DNA: TGTGCCAGCAGCTTATCTACCAATGAGCAGTTCTTC; CDR3: CASSLSTNEQFF
V: TRBV29-1; J: TRBJ1-2; size: -; D: TRBD1; DNA: TGCAGCGTTGGAGTGGCAGGGGGCTTTGGCTACACCTTC; CDR3: CSVGVAGGFGYTF
V: TRBV7-2; J: TRBJ2-5; size: -; D: -; DNA: TGTGCCAGCAGCTTAGGGTGGTCGGGGGAGACCCAGTACTTC; CDR3: CASSLGWSGETQYF
V: TRBV5-4; J: TRBJ1-1; size: -; D: -; DNA: TGTGCCAGCAGCTTGGGTGGAGGGAAGAACACTGAAGCTTTCTTT; CDR3: CASSLGGGKNTEAFF
V: TRBV15; J: TRBJ1-2; size: few; D: -; DNA: TGTGCCACCAGCAGAGAGGGGGGGCCCTCTAACTATGGCTACACCTTC; CDR3: CATSREGGPSNYGYTF